What follows are 7 T cell receptor beta chains derived from one specimen sequenced in a study of tumor-infiltrating lymphocytes in primary liver carcinoma. A constant-region primer served to make TCR beta cDNA from about 0.5 ug total RNA. Researchers made the TCR beta libraries by running three nested multiplex PCR rounds with slightly modified ARM-PCR. Each of the first two PCR rounds ran approximately 10 cycles with TRBV1-TRBV30 forward and C-beta reverse primers. One entry per CDR3 protein, called by TCRdb with MiXCR from the multiplex PCR reads. The sample yields about 99,000 distinct CDR3 sequences, approximately 68% seen once. Co-extracting RNA and DNA was done with roughly 17-31 mg of unsorted bulk tissue as input. Specimen: liver tumor tissue from sampling region 5. Subset described: tumor region T5, tumor centre. Receptors originate from a woman between 55 and 75 years old with primary liver carcinoma and hepatitis B virus infection.

Worth noting for this clonotype: Germline is not matched at one junction end, which may reflect a read error. The chain couples TRBV11-1 to TRBJ2-4; D gene unclear. Germline V lookup: CDR1 SGHAT, CDR2 FQDESV (reference sequence). The CDR3 length is 13 residues. CDR3 sequence (DNA): TGTGCCAGCAACTTAGCCTGGGGAAACATTCAGTACTTC. The encoded protein is CASNLAWGNIQYF.

The chain joins TRBV27 to TRBJ2-7, with D unclear. Trimming left V 2 bases short and J 5 bases short, with 13 bases between. CDR1 is MNHEY, CDR2 SMNVEV, per germline (reference sequence). This CDR3 has 14 residues. CDR3 in DNA: TGTGCCAGCAGTTTAAGACCTCACAACCACGAGCAGTACTTC. Its translation is CASSLRPHNHEQYF.

Comment on this clonotype: Germline and junction disagree at one end, which may indicate a read error. The V and J genes are TRBV11-2 and TRBJ2-1; 9 bases match TRBD1. The CDR3 has 17 amino acids. The V gene's germline CDR1 is SGHAT and CDR2 FQNNGV. CDR3 region: CASSLAHGQGYKGEQFF. In DNA, the CDR3 is TGTGCCAGCAGCTTAGCCCACGGACAGGGGTACAAGGGTGAGCAGTTCTTT. Supplemented by reference TRBV11-2 and TRBJ2-1, the full variable domain reads EAGVAQSPRYKIIEKRQSVAFWCNPISGHATLYWYQQILGQGPKLLIQFQNNGVVDDSQLPKDRFSAERLKGVDSTLKIQPAKLEDSAVYLCASSLAHGQGYKGEQFFGPGTRLTVL.

The rearrangement links TRBV11-2 to TRBJ2-1; possibly TRBD2 for D (5 bases). The CDR3 totals 22 residues. From germline, CDR1 is SGHAT and CDR2 FQNNGV. V was cut by 10 bases and J by 3 bases, with 40 bases left in between. CDR3 bases: TGTGCCAACACCAGAACCCCTCGGGCAAGTGGGATCTGGACCCGGGACTACAATGAGCAGTTCTTC. Encoded protein: CANTRTPRASGIWTRDYNEQFF. Full variable domain (rest looked up from reference TRBV11-2 and TRBJ2-1): EAGVAQSPRYKIIEKRQSVAFWCNPISGHATLYWYQQILGQGPKLLIQFQNNGVVDDSQLPKDRFSAERLKGVDSTLKIQPAKLEDSAVYLCANTRTPRASGIWTRDYNEQFFGPGTRLTVL.

A note on this clonotype: Sequence at one end of the junction differs from germline and may be a read error. J is TRBJ2-7 and V is TRBV19; D might be TRBD2 (6 bases). CDR1 LNHDA and CDR2 SQIVND come from the germline V gene (reference sequence). This CDR3 has 14 residues. The CDR3 loop is CASSIDGGFPEQYF. The CDR3 nucleotides read TGTGCCAGTAGTATTGATGGGGGGTTCCCCGAGCAATACTTC.

Worth noting for this clonotype: At one end, the junction sequence differs from germline, possibly due to a read error. The chain recombines TRBV29-1 with TRBJ2-5; 8 positions agree with TRBD1. CDR3 length equals 13 residues. Germline CDR1 reads SQVTM; CDR2 reads ANQGSEA. The CDR3 region is CSTGQGGGETQYF. Written as DNA, the CDR3 is TGCAGCACCGGACAGGGAGGTGGCGAGACCCAATACTTC.

This clonotype was picked up one time. The chain uses TRBV19 and TRBJ2-5; a possible D gene is TRBD1 (6 bases). V lost 4 bases to trimming and J lost 5 bases, with 14 bases between them. The CDR3 spans 14 residues. Germline V gives CDR1 LNHDA, CDR2 SQIVND (reference sequence). This CDR3 is CASSTRGGTETQYF. CDR3 DNA: TGTGCCAGTAGTACTCGAGGGGGTACGGAGACCCAGTACTTC.